What follows are 8 T cell receptor beta chains derived from one specimen sequenced in a study of Ad26.COV2.S vaccination and SARS-CoV-2 variants. The treatment was: about 20 received Ad26.COV2.S at low or high dose, single or two shots; five or six received placebo; per-sample allocation not given. It was on day 63 after the first vaccine or placebo injection that samples were taken. Using immunoSEQ multiplex PCR, the repertoire was profiled, and TCRdb retains in-frame clones only, with some absent. The sample holds about 450,000 clones, about 88% seen once. The sample was peripheral blood, taken in a trial of Ad26.COV2.S vaccine versus placebo. The source of these receptors is a person aged 18 to 59 who received the Ad26.COV2.S COVID-19 vaccine or a placebo.

This clone was counted between two and nine times. The V call is TRBV28, the J call TRBJ1-2; D unclear. Trimming left V 5 bases short and J 7 bases short, with 11 bases between. This CDR3 comprises 12 residues. CDR1 is MDHEN and CDR2 is SYDVKM in the germline V gene. CDR3 sequence: CASSDHVAGYTF. Here the CDR3 DNA reads TGTGCCAGCAGTGATCATGTAGCTGGCTACACCTTC.

This clone was picked up one time. V usage is TRBV4-2 and J usage is TRBJ2-6; D remains unclear. There are 13 residues in the CDR3. In germline, CDR1 is LGHNA, CDR2 YNFKEQ. Between the trimmed V and J ends, which lost 0 bases and 12 bases, there was a span of 9 bases. Here the CDR3 reads CASSQDRPPVLTF. CDR3 DNA sequence: TGTGCCAGCAGCCAAGATCGACCCCCCGTCCTGACTTTC.

The chain links TRBV5-4 to TRBJ1-3, with D possibly TRBD1 on 5 matching bases. Germline V gives CDR1 SGHNT, CDR2 YYREEE (reference sequence). V was shortened by 7 bases and J by 0 bases, with 14 bases between the two germline ends. This CDR3 has 15 residues. The CDR3: CASGLGPSSGNTIYF. CDR3 bases: TGTGCCAGCGGGCTGGGACCCTCCTCTGGAAACACCATATATTTT.

The V gene is TRBV11-3, the J gene TRBJ1-6, with D tentatively TRBD1 (5 bases). The CDR3 length is 15 residues. Germline V CDR1 and CDR2: SGHNT, YENEEA. V lost 5 bases and J 1 base, leaving 9 bases between the germline ends. CDR3 amino acids: CASSPRGSYNSPLHF. For the CDR3, the DNA is TGTGCCAGCAGCCCTCGGGGGTCCTATAATTCACCCCTCCACTTT.

The J gene is TRBJ1-2, the V gene TRBV25-1; 10 nucleotides align to TRBD1. Germline V gene sequence: CDR1 MGHDK, CDR2 SYGVNS. V was pared by 3 bases and J by 8 bases, with 9 bases of the junction left unmatched. CDR3 size: 15 residues. In nucleotides, the CDR3 is TGTGCCAGCAGTGATCGGGACAGGGGAATGGGAGGCTACACCTTC. Amino acids: CASSDRDRGMGGYTF.

This clone came up once. The V call is TRBV28, the J call TRBJ2-1; the D is unclear. Germline CDR1 and CDR2: MDHEN and SYDVKM. The CDR3 spans 13 residues. Trimming cost V 3 bases and J 6 bases, with 9 bases left between them. CDR3 in DNA: TGTGCCAGCAGTTTGTACCCTCGCAATGAGCAGTTCTTC. It is translated as CASSLYPRNEQFF.

This clone was counted between two and nine times. The chain carries TRBV15 and TRBJ1-4; the D is unclear. The CDR3 sequence is 15 residues long. CDR1 LNHNV and CDR2 YYDKDF come from the germline V gene (reference sequence). V was cut by 0 bases and J by 5 bases, with 10 bases left in between. The CDR3 is CATSRDLRENEKLFF. The CDR3 region has the DNA TGTGCCACCAGCAGAGATTTGCGCGAAAATGAAAAACTGTTTTTT.

The rearrangement joins TRBV5-8 to TRBJ2-7; D is perhaps TRBD2 (6 bases). There are 18 residues in the CDR3. From germline, CDR1 is SGHTS and CDR2 YDEGEE. Trimming cost V 4 bases and J 3 bases, with 26 bases left between them. CDR3: CASSVKGRGSPTRYEQYF. The CDR3 DNA reads TGTGCCAGCAGCGTAAAAGGGCGGGGTAGCCCTACACGCTACGAGCAGTACTTC.